The 14 T cell receptor beta chains reported below all come from one sample, sequenced in a study of T cells in Graves' hyperthyroidism and ophthalmopathy (dated by TCRdb to the late 2010s). Libraries came from multiplex PCR. Sequencing was carried out with an Illumina HiSeq 2000. The TCR beta CDR3 regions were amplified from the RNA transcripts. The first round of RT-PCR for the TCR CDR3 was performed with the HTBI primer set and the Qiagen OneStep RT-PCR kit. TCRdb itself trimmed the public reads at Q25 with fastp, ran MiXCR and retained productive beta chains. One record per CDR3 amino acid sequence lists the most common genes and DNA. This sample lists some 600,000 distinct CDR3 sequences; approximately 15% were detected once. The top ten clones comprise 5% to 7% of the sample. Specimen: blood. The origin of the receptors is a woman in her twenties or thirties with Graves' hyperthyroidism that later progressed to Graves' ophthalmopathy.

This clonotype occurred many times. The V call is TRBV28, the J call TRBJ2-3, with 9 positions matching TRBD2. The V and J ends lost 5 bases and 2 bases, in that order; junction bases with no gene match: 11. Germline CDR1 MDHEN, CDR2 SYDVKM. The CDR3 has 17 amino acids. DNA for the CDR3: TGTGCCAGCAGTCCGATTGCGGGGGGGGTCGTCACAGATACGCAGTATTTT. It yields the protein CASSPIAGGVVTDTQYF.

This clonotype was counted ten times or more. The chain is built from TRBV24-1 and TRBJ2-5; 7 bases map to TRBD1. This CDR3 is built from 14 residues. Looked up from germline, CDR1 is KGHDR and CDR2 is SFDVKD. V trimming: 2 bases; J trimming: 4 bases; junction bases outside the gene matches: 3. This CDR3 is CATSDSNRGETQYF. CDR3 DNA sequence: TGTGCCACCAGTGATTCCAACAGGGGAGAGACCCAGTACTTC.

This clonotype was detected many times. The V call is TRBV20-1, the J call TRBJ2-5, with D perhaps being TRBD1 or TRBD2 (5 bases each). The CDR3 has 15 amino acids. CDR1 is DFQATT, CDR2 SNEGSKA, per germline (reference sequence). Between the trimmed V and J ends, which lost 3 bases and 2 bases, there was a span of 16 bases. The CDR3, as DNA: TGCAGTGCTAGTGGGGGACCGGAGTATCAAGAGACCCAGTACTTC. It translates to CSASGGPEYQETQYF.

A note on this clonotype: One end of the junction is discordant with germline, which a read error may explain. The chain carries TRBV5-1 and TRBJ2-2; the D gene is possibly TRBD2 (6 bases). Germline V lookup: CDR1 SGHRS, CDR2 YFSETQ. There are 15 residues in the CDR3. CDR3 loop: CASSFRGWHTGEPFF. In DNA, the CDR3 is TGCGCCAGCAGCTTCCGGGGGTGGCACACCGGGGAGCCGTTTTTT.

The J gene is TRBJ2-2, the V gene TRBV19; 7 bases agree with TRBD2. CDR3 size: 19 residues. Trimming cost V 0 bases and J 3 bases; bases outside gene matches: 13. Germline CDR1 and CDR2: LNHDA and SQIVND (reference sequence). The CDR3 DNA sequence: TGTGCCAGTAGTATAGAGCGGGCCCCCCTCGGGGGGTACACCGGGGAGCTGTTTTTT. Amino acid sequence: CASSIERAPLGGYTGELFF.

This clonotype appeared a few times. This sequence joins TRBV20-1 and TRBJ1-1; D ambiguous. Germline loops: CDR1 DFQATT, CDR2 SNEGSKA (reference sequence). Trimming removed 0 bases at V and 2 bases at J, with 13 bases between. The CDR3 totals 15 residues. The CDR3 region has the DNA TGCAGTGCTAGAGATAGTGGCTTTTTTAACACTGAAGCTTTCTTT. This sequence encodes CSARDSGFFNTEAFF.

This clonotype was seen ten or more times. V usage is TRBV15 and J usage is TRBJ1-4; D remains unclear. V lost 2 bases and J 0 bases, leaving 4 bases between the germline ends. Germline V gives CDR1 LNHNV, CDR2 YYDKDF (reference sequence). The length of the CDR3 is 14 residues. CDR3 DNA sequence: TGTGCCACCAGCAGATGGGCAACTAATGAAAAACTGTTTTTT. It specifies CATSRWATNEKLFF.

This clonotype has a handful of counts. The chain employs TRBV9 and TRBJ2-6; TRBD2 matches 7 bases. Germline V lookup: CDR1 SGDLS, CDR2 YYNGEE. This CDR3 has 16 residues. Trimming at V came to 4 bases and at J to 2 bases, leaving 6 bases not matched to a gene. The CDR3 here is CASSPTGGAGANVLTF. CDR3 bases: TGTGCCAGCAGCCCAACTGGGGGGGCTGGGGCCAACGTCCTGACTTTC.

V gene TRBV27 combines with J gene TRBJ2-3; 11 bases are shared with TRBD2. This CDR3 has 14 amino acids. V lost 6 bases to trimming and J lost 15 bases; unmatched junction nucleotides: 14. The germline V gene has CDR1 MNHEY and CDR2 SMNVEV (reference sequence). CDR3 loop: CASRLGAGTSGIYF. CDR3 bases: TGTGCCAGCAGACTAGGAGCCGGGACTAGCGGAATTTATTTT.

This clonotype was seen repeatedly, ten times or more. The gene calls are TRBV6-1 and TRBJ1-1, with D unclear. V was trimmed by 5 bases and J by 4 bases, leaving 8 bases between them. There are 12 residues in the CDR3. In germline, CDR1 is MNHNS, CDR2 SASEGT. The CDR3 reads CASSSVGTEAFF. For the CDR3, the DNA is TGTGCCAGCAGTTCTGTTGGCACTGAAGCTTTCTTT.

In this sample, this clonotype turned up many times. This sequence joins TRBV6-1 and TRBJ2-7, with 9 bases matching TRBD1. The V gene's germline CDR1 is MNHNS and CDR2 SASEGT. This CDR3 spans 15 amino acids. The junction had 9 bases not matched to a gene; V was cut back by 5 bases and J by 4 bases. As DNA, the CDR3 is TGTGCCAGCAGTTATTCTGCGGGACAGGGTTACGAGCAGTACTTC. Translating it yields CASSYSAGQGYEQYF.

The gene calls are TRBV7-6 and TRBJ2-1, with D uncertain. Germline CDR1 and CDR2: SGHVS and FNYEAQ. The CDR3 consists of 13 residues. V gave up 5 bases and J gave up 6 bases, with 11 bases separating them. For the CDR3, the DNA is TGTGCCAGCAGCAGAGATACCCCCAATGAGCAGTTCTTC. Its translation: CASSRDTPNEQFF.

This clonotype has at least ten counts. The V call is TRBV19, the J call TRBJ2-7; maybe TRBD1 (7 bases). The CDR3 contains 15 residues. Germline V gene data show CDR1 as LNHDA and CDR2 as SQIVND (reference sequence). The V end lost 3 bases, the J end lost 0 bases, and 12 bases lay between the germline ends. CDR3: CASSIGGGGSYEQYF. Written as DNA, the CDR3 is TGTGCCAGTAGTATCGGAGGGGGCGGCTCCTACGAGCAGTACTTC.

In this sample, this clonotype turned up many times. This chain joins TRBV11-2 and TRBJ1-6; the D is unclear. V shed 3 bases and J shed 7 bases, with 10 bases lying between them. The CDR3 is 14 amino acids. Germline-derived CDR1 and CDR2 are SGHAT and FQNNGV. The DNA for the CDR3 is TGTGCCAGCAGCTTTGTCTTAGAGAATTCACCCCTCCACTTT. Protein product: CASSFVLENSPLHF.